This record covers a single T cell receptor (beta chain). This sample is drawn from a study of Graves' ophthalmopathy and Graves' hyperthyroidism. Amplified material comprised TCR beta CDR3 regions derived from RNA transcripts. Second-round multiplex PCR followed a first-round RT-PCR using HTBI primers. Each CDR3 protein is one row after TCRdb ran MiXCR on the multiplex PCR reads. The repertoire holds over 150,000 distinct CDR3 sequences, with approximately 40% as singletons. CDR1 and CDR2 (germline): MNHEY, SMNVEV (reference sequence). The V gene end was trimmed by 6 bases and the J gene end by 6 bases; junction bases not matched to a gene: 5. The CDR3 runs 14 residues.

Sequences were obtained from peripheral blood. The TCR was taken from a woman aged 40 to 50 with Graves' ophthalmopathy. This chain links TRBV27 with TRBJ2-7, with TRBD2 matching 13 bases. The CDR3 sequence: CASSRTSGSLEQYF. CDR3 DNA sequence: TGTGCCAGCAGCCGGACTAGCGGGAGCCTCGAGCAGTACTTC.